The 14 T cell receptor beta chains given below trace back to one sample, sequenced in a study of blood T cell repertoires in COVID-19. Generated by immunoSEQ multiplex PCR, the TCRdb table keeps only in-frame clones and is missing some. The sample yields 95,000 to 110,000 clones, over 80% seen once. The sequenced sample consisted of peripheral blood. The receptors were sampled from a man in his forties or fifties with acute or convalescent COVID-19.

V is TRBV12-5 and J is TRBJ1-1; D gene ambiguous. V was pared by 5 bases and J by 6 bases, with 13 bases between. The CDR3 has 13 residues. The germline gives CDR1 LGHNT, CDR2 FRNRAP. CDR3 nucleotides: TGTGCTAGTGGTCCCGAGTGGGCCTCTGAAGCTTTCTTT. Translation gives CASGPEWASEAFF.

The CDR3 spells CASSPQGGTDTQYF. The CDR3 DNA follows: TGTGCCAGCAGTCCACAGGGGGGCACAGATACGCAGTATTTT. V is TRBV28 and J is TRBJ2-3, with 8 bases matching TRBD1. This CDR3 is built from 14 residues. Germline values: CDR1 MDHEN, CDR2 SYDVKM. The V segment lost 5 bases and the J segment 1 base; nucleotides outside the gene matches: 2.

The chain has TRBV2 and TRBJ2-7; 7 bases fit TRBD2. CDR1 and CDR2 from the germline V gene are SNHLY and FYNNEI. J was trimmed by 10 bases and V by 7 bases; bases with no gene match: 7. The length of the CDR3 is 11 residues. The CDR3 loop reads CASTQGRVQYF. The CDR3 bases are TGTGCCAGCACACAAGGGAGGGTTCAGTACTTC.

V usage is TRBV5-1 and J usage is TRBJ2-5, with 9 bases matching TRBD1. Germline V gene lookup returns CDR1 SGHRS and CDR2 YFSETQ. With V trimmed by 4 bases and J by 4 bases, 11 bases remained unmatched. The CDR3 sequence is 16 residues long. CDR3 DNA sequence: TGCGCCAGCAGCCAGATGGGACAGGGAGGGGCAGAGACCCAGTACTTC. Residues: CASSQMGQGGAETQYF.

The genes are TRBV27 and TRBJ2-1; 7 bases match TRBD1. Looked up from germline, CDR1 is MNHEY and CDR2 is SMNVEV (reference sequence). The V gene end was trimmed by 6 bases and the J gene end by 3 bases; junction bases not matched to a gene: 11. The CDR3 spans 16 residues. CDR3 amino acids: CASSWGRTGDYNEQFF. As DNA, the CDR3 is TGTGCCAGCAGCTGGGGCCGTACAGGGGACTACAATGAGCAGTTCTTC.

V and J are TRBV7-6 and TRBJ1-3; no reliable D call. Germline CDR1 is SGHVS and CDR2 is FNYEAQ. The CDR3 loop spans 15 amino acids. The ends were cut back, 5 bases at V and 0 bases at J, with 11 bases in the middle. The CDR3 DNA follows: TGTGCCAGCAGCCTAAAGGAGTCCTCTGGAAACACCATATATTTT. Protein sequence: CASSLKESSGNTIYF.

This chain joins TRBV4-1 and TRBJ2-1; 11 bases are a match to TRBD2. The CDR3 has 15 amino acids. In germline, CDR1 is MGHRA, CDR2 YSYEKL. Germline trimming cut 1 base from V and 7 bases from J; bases unmatched to any gene: 3. The CDR3 region has the DNA TGCGCCAGCAGCCAAGTACTAGCGGGAGTAAATGAGCAGTTCTTC. As protein: CASSQVLAGVNEQFF.

The chain employs TRBV5-1 and TRBJ2-1; no clear D. The germline V gene has CDR1 SGHRS and CDR2 YFSETQ. Trimming took off 3 bases at V and 2 bases at J, with 9 bases between the two ends. The CDR3 spans 14 residues. The CDR3 nucleotides are TGCGCCAGCAGCTCCGGCGGTACCTACAATGAGCAGTTCTTC. Translating gives CASSSGGTYNEQFF.

The J gene is TRBJ1-4, the V gene TRBV28; D is uncertain. The V gene lost 9 bases and the J gene lost 8 bases, with 13 bases spanning the gap. The CDR3 consists of 12 residues. Germline CDR1 is MDHEN and CDR2 is SYDVKM. CDR3 amino acids: CASRTVGEKLFF. Written as DNA, the CDR3 is TGTGCCAGTCGAACAGTAGGCGAAAAACTGTTTTTT.

This sequence joins TRBV7-2 and TRBJ2-7; TRBD1 matches at 8 bases. The CDR3 sequence is 15 residues long. Germline lookup yields CDR1 SGHTA and CDR2 FQGNSA. J gave up 4 bases and V 4 bases, and 9 bases lay outside the gene matches. The CDR3 coding sequence is TGTGCCAGCAGCTCCTACCGACAGGGGTGGTACGAGCAGTACTTC. Translating gives CASSSYRQGWYEQYF.

The chain carries TRBV6-5 and TRBJ1-5; no firm D call. The CDR3 runs 13 residues. V gave up 0 bases and J gave up 4 bases, with 4 bases separating them. Germline V CDR1 and CDR2: MNHEY, SVGAGI. The CDR3 spells CASSYSENQPQHF. In nucleotides, the CDR3 is TGTGCCAGCAGTTACTCGGAGAATCAGCCCCAGCATTTT.

The chain couples TRBV2 to TRBJ1-5; TRBD1 is a possible D gene (6 bases). V was shortened by 7 bases and J by 3 bases, with 13 bases between the two germline ends. The CDR3 length is 14 residues. Germline V gene data show CDR1 as SNHLY and CDR2 as FYNNEI. The chain's CDR3 is CASNLQGNNQPQHF. CDR3 nucleotide sequence: TGTGCCAGCAATCTCCAGGGGAACAATCAGCCCCAGCATTTT.

This chain uses TRBV5-8 with TRBJ2-5; D might be TRBD1 (6 bases). The germline CDR1 and CDR2 sequences are SGHTS and YDEGEE. Trimming cost V 4 bases and J 1 base, with 11 bases left between them. The CDR3 consists of 14 residues. The CDR3 DNA reads TGTGCCAGCAGCCCCACAGGGACCCAAGAGACCCAGTACTTC. It yields the protein CASSPTGTQETQYF.

This chain uses TRBV19 with TRBJ2-7; 10 bases agree with TRBD1. Germline V gives CDR1 LNHDA, CDR2 SQIVND (reference sequence). This CDR3 is built from 16 residues. Trimming took 3 bases from V and 3 from J; bases not matched to a gene: 8. The chain's CDR3 is CASSIRGGQGYYEQYF. The CDR3 DNA reads TGTGCCAGTAGTATCAGGGGGGGACAGGGGTACTACGAGCAGTACTTC.